The clone carrying this T cell receptor (beta chain) was seen a handful of times. The antigen is unknown. These data come from a study of blood T cells in healthy people across ages. Overall study context: Roughly one uniquely barcoded beta molecule per two T cells was captured.

Together with a sample-barcoded 5' primer, a J-beta primer mix was included in a second PCR lasting about 7 to 11 cycles. Sequencing yielded, for each sample, at least 3 million paired-end reads carrying CDR3. A single record per CDR3 protein comes from TCRdb applying MiXCR to the 5' RACE reads. The table lists about 720,000 distinct CDR3 sequences, about 25% of them singletons. The study's findings and limits: Aged donors had fewer naive CD4+ cells and lower diversity than long-lived donors.

This CDR3 has 16 amino acids. The V segment lost 7 bases and the J segment 4 bases; nucleotides outside the gene matches: 10. A further study also used this sample, focusing on T cells of mothers and their children. From that study: Mothers yielded over 9.5 million CDR3 reads, children 3 million to 3.5 million each.

This chain connects TRBV12-3 or TRBV12-4 to TRBJ2-2; 9 bases are shared with TRBD1. The sample consisted of blood. This TCR derives from a boy younger than 18 in good health. This CDR3 is CASTSGQGRATGELFF. The CDR3 bases are TGTGCCAGCACCTCCGGACAGGGGCGGGCCACCGGGGAGCTGTTTTTT.